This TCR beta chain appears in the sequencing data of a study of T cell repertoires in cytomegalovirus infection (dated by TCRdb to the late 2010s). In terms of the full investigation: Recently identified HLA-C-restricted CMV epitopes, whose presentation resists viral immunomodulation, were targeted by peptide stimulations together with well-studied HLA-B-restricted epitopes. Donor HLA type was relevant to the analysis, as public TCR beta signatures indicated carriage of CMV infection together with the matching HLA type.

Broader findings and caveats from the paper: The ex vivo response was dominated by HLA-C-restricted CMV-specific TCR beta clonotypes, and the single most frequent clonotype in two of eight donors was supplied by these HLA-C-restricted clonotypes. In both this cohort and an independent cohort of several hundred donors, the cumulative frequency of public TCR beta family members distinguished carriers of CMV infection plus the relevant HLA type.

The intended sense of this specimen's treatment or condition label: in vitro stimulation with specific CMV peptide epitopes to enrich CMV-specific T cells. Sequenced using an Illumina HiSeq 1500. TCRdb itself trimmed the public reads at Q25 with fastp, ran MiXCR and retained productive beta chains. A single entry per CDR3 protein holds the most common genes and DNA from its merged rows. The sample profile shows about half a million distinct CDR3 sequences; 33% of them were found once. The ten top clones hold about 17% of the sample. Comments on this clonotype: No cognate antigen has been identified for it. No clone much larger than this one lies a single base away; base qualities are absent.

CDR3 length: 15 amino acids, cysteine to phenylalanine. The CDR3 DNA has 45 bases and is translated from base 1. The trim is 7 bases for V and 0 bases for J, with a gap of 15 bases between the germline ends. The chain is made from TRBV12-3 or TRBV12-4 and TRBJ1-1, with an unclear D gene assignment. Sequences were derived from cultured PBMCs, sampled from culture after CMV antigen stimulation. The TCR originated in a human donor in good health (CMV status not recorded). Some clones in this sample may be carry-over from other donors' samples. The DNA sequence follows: TGTGCCAGCACCCCTTCTGGAGGGCTGAACACTGAAGCTTTCTTT. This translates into CASTPSGGLNTEAFF.